A single sample gave rise to the 5 T cell receptor beta chains below, sequenced in a study of T cells in Graves' hyperthyroidism and ophthalmopathy (dated by TCRdb to about 2019). Libraries were constructed by multiplex PCR. Sequencing used an Illumina HiSeq 2000. Amplification of TCR beta CDR3 regions was carried out from RNA transcripts. For the first round of RT-PCR on the TCR CDR3, the HTBI primer set was used together with the Qiagen OneStep RT-PCR kit. The raw public reads went through TCRdb reprocessing: fastp at Q25, MiXCR clone calling, in-frame beta chains kept. Every distinct CDR3 protein forms one entry, paired with its most common genes and DNA. The sample yields hundreds of thousands of distinct CDR3 sequences; about a third were counted once. The ten biggest clones cover roughly 31% of the sample. What was sequenced was blood. The source of these receptors is a woman in her 40s with Graves' hyperthyroidism.

This clonotype was detected many times. The V call is TRBV9, the J call TRBJ1-5; weak D call: TRBD1 (6 bases). The CDR3 sequence is 15 residues long. V was cut by 4 bases and J by 4 bases, with 15 bases left in between. Germline CDR1 is SGDLS and CDR2 is YYNGEE. The chain's CDR3 is CASSHGRDTNQPQHF. The CDR3 DNA sequence: TGTGCCAGCAGCCACGGAAGGGACACTAATCAGCCCCAGCATTTT. Complete variable domain (other parts from reference TRBV9 and TRBJ1-5): DSGVTQTPKHLITATGQRVTLRCSPRSGDLSVYWYQQSLDQGLQFLIQYYNGEERAKGNILERFSAQQFPDLHSELNLSSLELGDSALYFCASSHGRDTNQPQHFGDGTRLSIL.

This clonotype was counted a few times. The chain uses TRBV2 and TRBJ2-5; 11 bases fit TRBD1. V lost 6 bases and J lost 5; bases outside the gene matches: 11. Germline CDR1 SNHLY, CDR2 FYNNEI. The CDR3 spans 16 residues. The CDR3 DNA sequence: TGTGCCAGCAGAGCCCCGGGACAGGGGGACGGGGAGACCCAGTACTTC. It is translated as CASRAPGQGDGETQYF. Drawing the rest from reference TRBV2 and TRBJ2-5, the complete variable domain is EPEVTQTPSHQVTQMGQEVILRCVPISNHLYFYWYRQILGQKVEFLVSFYNNEISEKSEIFDDQFSVERPDGSNFTLKIRSTKLEDSAMYFCASRAPGQGDGETQYFGPGTRLLVL.

This clonotype was observed a handful of times. This chain joins TRBV24-1 and TRBJ2-3; D is unresolved. The CDR3 totals 15 residues. Germline CDR1 reads KGHDR; CDR2 reads SFDVKD. The V gene lost 5 bases and the J gene lost 3 bases, with 14 bases spanning the gap. The CDR3 coding sequence is TGTGCCACCAGTGTCAGCAACGGAAGGACAGATACGCAGTATTTT. This sequence encodes CATSVSNGRTDTQYF.

This clonotype was seen a handful of times. The rearrangement uses TRBV7-9 and TRBJ2-2; tentatively, D is TRBD2 (6 bases). Germline values: CDR1 SEHNR, CDR2 FQNEAQ (reference sequence). The CDR3 extends over 15 amino acids. V lost 3 bases and J 6 bases, leaving 14 bases between the germline ends. The CDR3 coding sequence is TGTGCCAGCAGCTTGGGCCTAGCGAGGTCCGGGGAGCTGTTTTTT. Encoded protein: CASSLGLARSGELFF. Using reference TRBV7-9 and TRBJ2-2 for the parts outside the CDR3, the full variable domain is DTGVSQNPRHKITKRGQNVTFRCDPISEHNRLYWYRQTLGQGPEFLTYFQNEAQLEKSRLLSDRFSAERPKGSFSTLEIQRTEQGDSAMYLCASSLGLARSGELFFGEGSRLTVL.

The rearrangement links TRBV4-3 to TRBJ1-1; no reliable D call. Germline V gives CDR1 LGHNA, CDR2 YSLEER. The length of the CDR3 is 14 residues. V shed 1 base and J shed 3 bases, with 9 bases lying between them. The CDR3 bases are TGCGCCAGCAGCCAAGTGAGGAGTGACACTGAAGCTTTCTTT. It yields the protein CASSQVRSDTEAFF.